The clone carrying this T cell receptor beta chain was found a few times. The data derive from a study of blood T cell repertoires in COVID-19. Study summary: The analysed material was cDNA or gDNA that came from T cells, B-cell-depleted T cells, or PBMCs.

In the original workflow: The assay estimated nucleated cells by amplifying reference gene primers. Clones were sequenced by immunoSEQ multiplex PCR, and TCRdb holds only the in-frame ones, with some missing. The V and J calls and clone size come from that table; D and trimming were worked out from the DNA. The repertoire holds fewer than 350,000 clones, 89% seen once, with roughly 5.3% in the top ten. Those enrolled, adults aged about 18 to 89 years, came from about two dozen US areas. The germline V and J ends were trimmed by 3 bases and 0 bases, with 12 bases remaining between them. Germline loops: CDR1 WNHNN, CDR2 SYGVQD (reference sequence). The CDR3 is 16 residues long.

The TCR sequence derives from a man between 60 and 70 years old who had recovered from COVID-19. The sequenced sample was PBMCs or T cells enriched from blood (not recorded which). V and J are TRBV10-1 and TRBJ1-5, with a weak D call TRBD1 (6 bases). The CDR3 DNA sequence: TGCGCCAGCAGTGACTACGGACAGTATAGCAATCAGCCCCAGCATTTT. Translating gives CASSDYGQYSNQPQHF.